This T cell receptor beta chain was captured by sequencing in a study of T-cell reconstitution after alpha-beta-depleted transplantation in children. Researchers prepared the TCRbeta library using unique molecular identifiers, the study reports. TCRdb ran MiXCR on the PCR reads and lists one entry per CDR3 protein. Among nearly 400,000 distinct CDR3 sequences listed, about a fifth were seen once. This TCR was recovered from a human donor who donated a stem cell graft to a child with acute myeloid leukemia. This material consisted of PBMCs from the stem cell graft donor, taken from the stem cell graft.

The CDR3 nucleotides are TGTGCCAGCAGCTCCCCTCACACCTTC. This translates into CASSSPHTF. V usage is TRBV12-3 or TRBV12-4 and J usage is TRBJ1-2, with D uncertain. The length of the CDR3 is 9 residues. V shed 6 bases and J shed 12 bases, with 8 bases lying between them.